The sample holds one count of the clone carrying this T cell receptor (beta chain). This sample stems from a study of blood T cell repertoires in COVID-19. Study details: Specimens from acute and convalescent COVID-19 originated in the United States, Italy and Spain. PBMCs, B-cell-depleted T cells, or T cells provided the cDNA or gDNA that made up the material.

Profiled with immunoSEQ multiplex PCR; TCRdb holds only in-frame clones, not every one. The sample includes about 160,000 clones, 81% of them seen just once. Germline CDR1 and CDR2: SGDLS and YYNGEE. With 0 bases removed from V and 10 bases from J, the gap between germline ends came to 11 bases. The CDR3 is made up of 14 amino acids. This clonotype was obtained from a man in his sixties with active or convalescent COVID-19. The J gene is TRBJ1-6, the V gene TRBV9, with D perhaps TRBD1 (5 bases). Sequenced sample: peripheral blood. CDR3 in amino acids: CASSVGQLLSPLHF. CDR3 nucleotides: TGTGCCAGCAGCGTAGGACAGTTACTCTCACCCCTCCACTTT.